This TCR beta chain was sequenced during a study of T cell responses to AZD1222 COVID-19 vaccine. V trimming: 7 bases; J trimming: 11 bases; junction bases outside the gene matches: 8. CDR1 is SNHLY, CDR2 FYNNEI, per germline. The CDR3 has 13 amino acids. Clones were sequenced by immunoSEQ multiplex PCR, and TCRdb holds only the in-frame ones, with some missing. The data contain 150,000 to 200,000 clones, about 91% of them singletons. J is TRBJ2-2 and V is TRBV2, with 9 bases aligning to TRBD1. Source: peripheral blood, taken on day 0 of AZD1222 vaccination. This TCR came from an adult in good health. The CDR3 reads CASTSQGARELFF. For the CDR3, the DNA is TGTGCCAGCACCTCACAGGGGGCCCGTGAGCTGTTTTTT. Full variable domain (missing parts from reference TRBV2 and TRBJ2-2): EPEVTQTPSHQVTQMGQEVILRCVPISNHLYFYWYRQILGQKVEFLVSFYNNEISEKSEIFDDQFSVERPDGSNFTLKIRSTKLEDSAMYFCASTSQGARELFFGEGSRLTVL.